This record looks at one T cell receptor beta chain sequence and its context. The antigen is unknown. The primer mix had 60 Vbeta and 13 Jbeta primers. Methods used by the authors: It was a later analysis that counted tens of millions of unique TCR beta chains, of which approximately 9.9 million were shared. Profiled with immunoSEQ multiplex PCR; TCRdb holds only in-frame clones, not every one. The V and J calls and clone size come from that table; D and trimming were worked out from the DNA. The data hold some 90,000 clones, with 65% to 80% observed a single time. The junction had 9 bases not matched to a gene; V was cut back by 5 bases and J by 7 bases. The CDR3 sequence is 15 residues long. Germline CDR1 and CDR2: WNHNN and SYGVQD (reference sequence). This record comes from a study of cytomegalovirus exposure and HLA in healthy donors. Study-wide results and limits: The study dropped some indistinguishable V segments, TRBV6-2 and TRBV6-3 among them. What a later analysis reportedly showed was that an Asian-associated ancestry cluster had fewer N-insertions than the approximately 720-donor mean. An analysis was carried out at a later point. It showed that HLA-associated TCR beta chains were more clonally expanded than equally common non-associated chains.

The specimen sequenced was PBMCs. The clonotype was recovered from a woman in her 70s in good health and CMV-seropositive. This rearrangement joins TRBV10-1 to TRBJ2-2; TRBD1 agrees at 8 bases. CDR3 sequence (DNA): TGCGCCAGCAGTTACTGGCCAGGGGGCGACGGGGAGCTGTTTTTT. It is translated as CASSYWPGGDGELFF.